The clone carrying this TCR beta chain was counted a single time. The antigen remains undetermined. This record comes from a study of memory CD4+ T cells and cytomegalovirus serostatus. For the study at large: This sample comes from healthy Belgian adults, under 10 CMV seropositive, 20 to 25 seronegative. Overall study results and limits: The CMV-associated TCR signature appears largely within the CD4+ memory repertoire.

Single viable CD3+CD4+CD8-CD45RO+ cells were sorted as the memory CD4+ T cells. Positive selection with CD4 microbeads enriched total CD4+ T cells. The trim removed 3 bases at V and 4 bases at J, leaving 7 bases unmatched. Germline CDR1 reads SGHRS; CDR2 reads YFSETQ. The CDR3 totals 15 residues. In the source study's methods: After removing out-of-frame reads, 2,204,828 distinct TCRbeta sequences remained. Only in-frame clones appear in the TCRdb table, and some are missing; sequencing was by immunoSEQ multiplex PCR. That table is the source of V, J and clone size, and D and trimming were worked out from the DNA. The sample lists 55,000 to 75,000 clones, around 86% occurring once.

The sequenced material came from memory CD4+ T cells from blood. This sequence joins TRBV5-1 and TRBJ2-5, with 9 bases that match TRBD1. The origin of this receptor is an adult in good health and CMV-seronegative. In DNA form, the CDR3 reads TGCGCCAGCAGCTGGACAGGGGAGAAAAGAGAGACCCAGTACTTC. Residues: CASSWTGEKRETQYF. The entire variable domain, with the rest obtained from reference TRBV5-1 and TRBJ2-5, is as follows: KAGVTQTPRYLIKTRGQQVTLSCSPISGHRSVSWYQQTPGQGLQFLFEYFSETQRNKGNFPGRFSGRQFSNSRSEMNVSTLELGDSALYLCASSWTGEKRETQYFGPGTRLLVL.